This T cell receptor beta chain was sequenced during a study of CD8+CD57+ T cells in acquired aplastic anemia. To note about this clonotype: Its antigen is undetermined. One end of the junction varies from germline; a read error may be responsible.

In patients chosen for sequencing, flow cytometry had shown CD8+CD57+ cell expansion. Profiles of TCR beta VDJ and CDR3 were generated from a genomic DNA template. TCRdb recomputed calls from the reads with MiXCR, one row per CDR3 protein. The sample lists over 150,000 distinct CDR3 sequences, nearly 65% occurring once. Findings and limits, study-wide: It was found that 25 to 35 CD8+ CDR3 sequences were shared between patients and controls. Patient and control CD8+ Simpson's diversity was not significantly different.

This CDR3 contains 15 residues. Germline values: CDR1 SEHNR, CDR2 FQNEAQ (reference sequence). The chain joins TRBV7-9 to TRBJ1-1; TRBD1 agrees at 7 bases. The specimen sequenced was sorted CD4+, CD8+, or CD8+CD57+ T cells (not recorded which) from PBMCs. This receptor was obtained from a human donor with aplastic anemia. The CDR3 coding sequence is TGCGCCAGCAGCCTGAGACAGGGAGGGGACACTGAAGCTTTCTTT. Amino acids: CASSLRQGGDTEAFF.